The 20 T cell receptor beta chains listed next were all sequenced from one sample in a study of blood T cell repertoires in COVID-19 (dated by TCRdb to the early 2020s). Receptor libraries were prepared by the immunoSEQ multiplex PCR assay. TCRdb re-hosts the immuneACCESS table, in-frame sequences only. Its copies lack some clones; in the studies checked, an unresolved V gene accounts for under half of them, and the cause for the rest is not known. Within this sample are more than 85,000 clones, with around 85% of them counted one time only. The top ten hold less than 3.5% of the sample. Sequencing input: PBMCs or T cells enriched from blood (not recorded which). Receptors originate from a woman between 45 and 65 years old who had recovered from COVID-19.

The chain has TRBV6-5 and TRBJ1-1; a possible D gene is TRBD1 (5 bases). The V gene lost 8 bases and the J gene lost 5 bases, with 9 bases spanning the gap. CDR1 is MNHEY, CDR2 SVGAGI, per germline. The CDR3 spans 11 residues. CDR3 sequence reads: CASLRGTEAFF. For the CDR3, the DNA is TGTGCCAGCCTTAGGGGTACTGAAGCTTTCTTT.

CDR3: CASSLSSQAYGYTF. The CDR3 DNA reads as TGTGCCAGCAGTTTATCCTCGCAGGCGTATGGCTACACCTTC. This sequence joins TRBV28 and TRBJ1-2; D ambiguous. Trimming left V 1 base short and J 5 bases short, with 11 bases between. Germline CDR1 MDHEN, CDR2 SYDVKM. CDR3 length: 14 amino acids.

The chain combines TRBV5-8 with TRBJ1-2; 7 bases are shared with TRBD1. Germline CDR1 is SGHTS and CDR2 is YDEGEE. V lost 6 bases, J lost 8 bases, and 7 bases stayed unmatched. The CDR3 spans 12 residues. The CDR3 DNA is TGTGCCAGCACTGACAGGGTGGTGGGCTACACCTTC. Translating it yields CASTDRVVGYTF.

This clone was seen a few times. This chain uses TRBV10-2 with TRBJ2-5, with D possibly TRBD2 on 8 matching bases. Trimming pared 6 bases from V and 2 bases from J, leaving 19 bases between. Per the germline V gene, CDR1 is WSHSY and CDR2 is SAAADI. There are 16 residues in the CDR3. CDR3: CASSLSGGRGQETQYF. The CDR3 region has the DNA TGCGCCAGCAGCCTGAGCGGGGGCAGGGGGCAAGAGACCCAGTACTTC.

The rearrangement uses TRBV19 and TRBJ2-1, with 8 bases fitting TRBD1. The CDR3 spans 15 residues. CDR1 and CDR2 (germline): LNHDA, SQIVND (reference sequence). Trimming removed 0 bases from V and 7 bases from J; junction bases left unmatched: 5. The DNA of the CDR3 is TGTGCCAGTAGTATAGAGGCAGGGGGCCGAAATGAGCAGTTCTTC. The encoded protein is CASSIEAGGRNEQFF.

The rearrangement joins TRBV5-1 to TRBJ1-5, with unresolved D. Germline CDR1 is SGHRS and CDR2 is YFSETQ. There are 14 residues in the CDR3. V was cut by 3 bases and J by 6 bases, with 13 bases left in between. The CDR3 DNA is TGCGCCAGCAGCTCTGACATGGGTAGTCAGCCCCAGCATTTT. This sequence encodes CASSSDMGSQPQHF.

The count of this clone is one. The chain carries TRBV29-1 and TRBJ2-7; 7 nucleotides agree with TRBD1. Germline V gene sequence: CDR1 SQVTM, CDR2 ANQGSEA. The CDR3 runs 12 residues. V shed 6 bases, J shed 3 bases, and the junction held 5 bases outside the gene matches. The CDR3 region is CSVRDSYYEQYF. In DNA, the CDR3 is TGCAGCGTGAGGGACAGCTACTACGAGCAGTACTTC.

This clone was seen only a few times. The chain is built from TRBV6-1 and TRBJ1-2, with 7 bases lining up with TRBD1. Germline CDR1 is MNHNS and CDR2 is SASEGT. This CDR3 has 15 amino acids. The V gene end was trimmed by 3 bases and the J gene end by 6 bases; junction bases not matched to a gene: 10. The CDR3 loop reads CASSEGKGGGHGYTF. In DNA, the CDR3 is TGTGCCAGCAGTGAGGGTAAAGGGGGCGGACATGGCTACACCTTC.

V gene TRBV5-1 combines with J gene TRBJ2-2; D not certain. The CDR3 sequence is 15 residues long. Germline V CDR1 and CDR2: SGHRS, YFSETQ. The V end lost 1 base, the J end lost 0 bases, and 7 bases lay between the germline ends. In nucleotides, the CDR3 is TGCGCCAGCAGCTTGACCAGGACGAACACCGGGGAGCTGTTTTTT. Encoded protein: CASSLTRTNTGELFF.

A few counts support this clone. J is TRBJ2-5 and V is TRBV7-9; D not certain. V dropped 2 bases and J dropped 7 bases, with 14 bases sitting between them. There are 14 residues in the CDR3. Germline CDR1 reads SEHNR; CDR2 reads FQNEAQ (reference sequence). CDR3 nucleotide sequence: TGTGCCAGCAGCTTAATTCTACCCGAGATGACCCAGTACTTC. It translates to CASSLILPEMTQYF.

V gene TRBV10-3 combines with J gene TRBJ2-5; 9 bases agree with TRBD2. The CDR3 extends over 14 amino acids. The germline gives CDR1 ENHRY, CDR2 SYGVKD. V lost 4 bases to trimming and J lost 5 bases; unmatched junction nucleotides: 5. Here the CDR3 DNA reads TGTGCCATCAGTGGCGGGGGGGAACGGGAGACCCAGTACTTC. Protein product: CAISGGGERETQYF.

The rearrangement joins TRBV4-1 to TRBJ1-4; maybe TRBD1 (5 bases). V was clipped by 1 base and J by 7 bases, with 16 bases between them. Germline V lookup: CDR1 MGHRA, CDR2 YSYEKL. This CDR3 region has 16 residues. The CDR3: CASSQVGFVGGEKLFF. CDR3 bases: TGCGCCAGCAGCCAAGTTGGTTTCGTGGGGGGTGAAAAACTGTTTTTT.

This chain connects TRBV30 to TRBJ1-3, with D hard to call. CDR3 size: 13 residues. Trimming took 0 bases from V and 4 from J, leaving 7 bases between them. Germline lookup yields CDR1 GTSNPN and CDR2 SVGIG (reference sequence). CDR3 sequence (DNA): TGTGCCTGGAGTGTACTTGTCGGAAACACCATATATTTT. Translation: CAWSVLVGNTIYF.

CDR3 sequence: CASSLLGQGTTDTQYF. Written as DNA, the CDR3 is TGTGCCAGCAGCCTCTTGGGACAGGGGACCACAGATACGCAGTATTTT. The chain recombines TRBV9 with TRBJ2-3; 10 positions match TRBD1. V gave up 4 bases and J gave up 2 bases; unmatched junction bases: 7. Germline CDR1 reads SGDLS; CDR2 reads YYNGEE. The length of the CDR3 is 16 residues.

This clone was counted a few times. The chain links TRBV27 to TRBJ1-5; D unclear. The CDR3 extends over 13 amino acids. Per germline, CDR1 MNHEY and CDR2 SMNVEV (reference sequence). The V and J ends lost 3 bases and 4 bases respectively, with 7 bases between them. CDR3 DNA sequence: TGTGCCAGCAGTTTGGAGAGAAATCAGCCCCAGCATTTT. As protein: CASSLERNQPQHF.

The gene calls are TRBV18 and TRBJ2-5, with D maybe TRBD2 (7 bases). Germline V lookup: CDR1 KGHSH, CDR2 LQKENI. CDR3 length equals 16 residues. V was trimmed by 2 bases and J by 0 bases, leaving 13 bases between them. This chain's CDR3 is CASSPVGGANQETQYF. Here the CDR3 DNA reads TGTGCCAGCTCACCAGTAGGGGGGGCGAACCAAGAGACCCAGTACTTC. The variable domain in full, completed from reference TRBV18 and TRBJ2-5, reads NAGVMQNPRHLVRRRGQEARLRCSPMKGHSHVYWYRQLPEEGLKFMVYLQKENIIDESGMPKERFSAEFPKEGPSILRIQQVVRGDSAAYFCASSPVGGANQETQYFGPGTRLLVL.

V is TRBV5-6 and J is TRBJ1-3, with D possibly TRBD1 on 6 matching bases. CDR1 and CDR2 (germline): SGHDT, YYEEEE. CDR3 length: 14 residues. V was shortened by 4 bases and J by 4 bases, with 12 bases between the two germline ends. The CDR3 DNA is TGTGCCAGCAGCCCACTAGACAGGGGAAACACCATATATTTT. It codes for CASSPLDRGNTIYF.

The V and J genes are TRBV7-8 and TRBJ1-5; weak D call: TRBD1 (6 bases). Germline lookup yields CDR1 SGHVS and CDR2 FQNEAQ. The length of the CDR3 is 14 residues. Deletions cut 4 bases from V and 7 bases from J, with 14 bases between. Written as DNA, the CDR3 is TGTGCCAGCAGCTCTAGACAGGTTAGACAGCCCCAGCATTTT. It translates to CASSSRQVRQPQHF.

The chain has TRBV3-1 (or the pseudogene TRBV3-2) and TRBJ2-2; TRBD2 matches at 12 bases. This CDR3 has 16 amino acids. The junction had 7 bases not matched to a gene; V was cut back by 4 bases and J by 7 bases. Germline V gene data show CDR1 as LGHDT and CDR2 as YNNKEL (reference sequence). As DNA, the CDR3 is TGTGCCAGCAGCCTTTCTAGCGGGAGGGGGAGCGGGGAGCTGTTTTTT. Its protein is CASSLSSGRGSGELFF.

This clone has a single count. CDR3 DNA sequence: TGTGCCAGCAGTGACTCCGCTGGGGCCAACGTCCTGACTTTC. Amino acids: CASSDSAGANVLTF. V is TRBV6-4 and J is TRBJ2-6; no firm D call. The V gene lost 0 bases and the J gene lost 2 bases, with 2 bases spanning the gap. CDR1 is MRHNA, CDR2 SNTAGT, per germline. This CDR3 is 14 amino acids long.